This T cell receptor beta chain is from a study of cytomegalovirus exposure and HLA in healthy donors. V was pared by 6 bases and J by 6 bases, with 6 bases of the junction left unmatched. There are 13 residues in the CDR3. The germline V gene encodes CDR1 LGHNA and CDR2 YNFKEQ. The study ran its PCR with 60 Vbeta and 13 Jbeta primers. Repertoires were generated with immunoSEQ multiplex PCR, while TCRdb's copy carries only in-frame clones and drops some. The sample lists around 100,000 clones, around 66% occurring once. Material: PBMCs. The chain employs TRBV4-2 and TRBJ1-2, with 8 bases that match TRBD1. This TCR came from a woman in her forties or fifties in good health and CMV-seronegative. DNA of the CDR3: TGTGCCAGCAGTACAGGGGGAGCGGATGGCTACACCTTC. Translated: CASSTGGADGYTF.